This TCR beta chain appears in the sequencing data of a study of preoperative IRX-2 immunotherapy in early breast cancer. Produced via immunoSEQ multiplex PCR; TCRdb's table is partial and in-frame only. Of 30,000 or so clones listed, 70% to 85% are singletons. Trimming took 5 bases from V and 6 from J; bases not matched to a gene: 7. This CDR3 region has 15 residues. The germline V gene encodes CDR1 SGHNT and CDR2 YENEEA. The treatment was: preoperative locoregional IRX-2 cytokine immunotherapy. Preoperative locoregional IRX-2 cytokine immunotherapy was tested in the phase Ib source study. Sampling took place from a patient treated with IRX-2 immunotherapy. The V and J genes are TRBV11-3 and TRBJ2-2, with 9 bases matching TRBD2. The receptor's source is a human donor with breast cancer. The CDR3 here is CASSGLAIQAGELFF. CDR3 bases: TGTGCCAGCAGCGGACTAGCGATACAGGCCGGGGAGCTGTTTTTT.